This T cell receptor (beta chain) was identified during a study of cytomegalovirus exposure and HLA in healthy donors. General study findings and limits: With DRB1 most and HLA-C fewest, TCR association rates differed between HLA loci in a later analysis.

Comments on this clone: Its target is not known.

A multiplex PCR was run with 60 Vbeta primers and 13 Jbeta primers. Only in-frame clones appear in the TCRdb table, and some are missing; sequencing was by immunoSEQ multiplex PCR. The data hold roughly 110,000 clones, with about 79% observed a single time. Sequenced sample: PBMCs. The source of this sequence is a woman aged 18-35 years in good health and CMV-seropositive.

CDR3 in DNA: TGTGCCAGCTCACCTCGTCTCGCGGGAGGCTCCCAAGAGACCCAGTACTTC. The encoded protein is CASSPRLAGGSQETQYF. The chain employs TRBV18 and TRBJ2-5; TRBD2 aligns across 8 bases. Germline V lookup: CDR1 KGHSH, CDR2 LQKENI. This CDR3 is built from 17 residues. V shed 3 bases and J 1 base; nucleotides not matched to a gene: 10.